Below, 29 T cell receptor beta chains from the same sample are listed, as sequenced in a study of breast tumors, draining lymph nodes, adjacent tissues. The lymph nodes were axillary draining lymph nodes from breast cancer patients. TCRdb passed the multiplex PCR reads through MiXCR, listing each CDR3 protein once. This sample has 150,000 to 200,000 distinct CDR3 sequences, with roughly a third found just once. Sequencing was performed on axillary lymph node tissue. Receptors were obtained from a female donor with breast cancer. Some clones in this sample may be carry-over from other donors' samples.

This clonotype occurred many times. The chain couples TRBV2 to TRBJ2-7; 8 bases fit TRBD1. The junction had 2 bases not matched to a gene; V was cut back by 5 bases and J by 2 bases. This CDR3 spans 13 amino acids. Germline values: CDR1 SNHLY, CDR2 FYNNEI. The CDR3 region has the DNA TGTGCCAGCAGTTGGACAGGGACCTACGAGCAGTACTTC. Protein: CASSWTGTYEQYF.

J is TRBJ2-2 and V is TRBV6-6; D uncertain. The V end was cut by 6 bases, the J end by 2 bases, with 10 bases between. Germline V gene sequence: CDR1 MNHNY, CDR2 SVGAGI (reference sequence). The CDR3 contains 14 residues. The CDR3 DNA sequence: TGTGCCAGCAGCCATGATCTAAACACCGGGGAGCTGTTTTTT. It is translated as CASSHDLNTGELFF.

This clonotype was counted ten times or more. V gene TRBV12-3 or TRBV12-4 combines with J gene TRBJ1-2; D gene uncertain. The CDR3 is 12 amino acids. With 8 bases removed from V and 8 bases from J, the gap between germline ends came to 15 bases. The CDR3 here is CASRSLSLGYTF. The CDR3 coding sequence is TGTGCCAGCCGCTCCCTAAGTTTAGGCTACACCTTC.

A note on this clonotype: This sequence may be a read error, since a much larger clone differs from it by one base. The rearrangement joins TRBV11-3 to TRBJ2-7; 10 bases line up with TRBD2. The CDR3 is 16 residues long. V trimming: 0 bases; J trimming: 12 bases; junction bases outside the gene matches: 14. CDR1 is SGHNT, CDR2 YENEEA, per germline. The CDR3 DNA follows: TGTGCCAGCAGCTTAGATTACGGACCACTAGCGGGGCCAATGTACTTC. Translated, it gives CASSLDYGPLAGPMYF.

This clonotype was seen ten or more times. The rearrangement joins TRBV6-1 to TRBJ2-5; D might be TRBD2 (7 bases). CDR1 is MNHNS and CDR2 is SASEGT in the germline V gene. This CDR3 is built from 14 residues. V was shortened by 6 bases and J by 1 base, with 12 bases between the two germline ends. The CDR3 DNA is TGTGCCAGCAGGCTCGGGGGGCTCCAAGAGACCCAGTACTTC. Translation gives CASRLGGLQETQYF.

This clonotype showed up many times. V is TRBV9 and J is TRBJ2-7; weak D call: TRBD1 (6 bases). Trimming shortened V by 4 bases and J by 4 bases, and 15 bases separated the two germline ends. The CDR3 extends over 14 amino acids. CDR1 is SGDLS, CDR2 YYNGEE, per germline. The CDR3 loop reads CASSRTQGWYEQYF. CDR3 nucleotides: TGTGCCAGCAGCCGAACCCAGGGGTGGTACGAGCAGTACTTC.

This clonotype was recorded once. This rearrangement joins TRBV7-9 to TRBJ1-2; D is ambiguous. Trimming pared 1 base from V and 6 bases from J, leaving 15 bases between. Germline assignment: CDR1 SEHNR and CDR2 FQNEAQ (reference sequence). This CDR3 region has 15 residues. Here the CDR3 DNA reads TGTGCCAGCAGCTTAGTAATGGGTCTCGAGAATGGCTACACCTTC. This translates into CASSLVMGLENGYTF.

The sample holds many counts of this clonotype. This rearrangement joins TRBV6-5 to TRBJ1-2; 9 bases line up with TRBD1. V lost 0 bases to trimming and J lost 2 bases; unmatched junction nucleotides: 1. The CDR3 covers 15 residues. CDR1 is MNHEY and CDR2 is SVGAGI in the germline V gene. CDR3 sequence (DNA): TGTGCCAGCAGTTACTCACAGGGGGCGAACTATGGCTACACCTTC. Protein product: CASSYSQGANYGYTF.

The V and J genes are TRBV6-2 or TRBV6-3 and TRBJ2-7; 10 positions agree with TRBD1. Germline V lookup: CDR1 MNHEY, CDR2 SVGEGT. V lost 8 bases, J lost 2 bases, and 3 bases stayed unmatched. The CDR3 is 13 residues long. DNA of the CDR3: TGTGCCAGCGTAGACAGGGGGCCCTACGAGCAGTACTTC. It specifies CASVDRGPYEQYF.

The sample holds many counts of this clonotype. The V and J genes are TRBV11-3 and TRBJ2-1; 10 nucleotides align to TRBD2. This CDR3 spans 14 amino acids. Germline loops: CDR1 SGHNT, CDR2 YENEEA. Trimming cost V 6 bases and J 4 bases; bases outside gene matches: 3. CDR3 sequence: CASRSSGGYNEQFF. Written as DNA, the CDR3 is TGTGCCAGCAGATCTAGCGGGGGTTACAATGAGCAGTTCTTC.

Regarding this clonotype: The CDR3 carries no conserved terminal phenylalanine or tryptophan, so it likely arises from a read error. No DNA is shown, since the ends of the CDR3 on it are uncertain; the CDR3 is the one TCRdb lists. This chain links TRBV12-3 or TRBV12-4 with TRBJ2-5; TRBD1 is the table's D call, not checked against the DNA. Both ends counted, the CDR3 spans 8 residues. The CDR3 loop is CATKGVQQ.

In this sample, this clonotype turned up many times. The chain links TRBV4-1 to TRBJ1-3, with TRBD1 identical over 7 bases. Germline CDR1 and CDR2: MGHRA and YSYEKL. The V and J ends lost 4 bases and 1 base, in that order; junction bases with no gene match: 7. CDR3 size: 16 residues. The CDR3 protein is CASSPGQRGSGNTIYF. CDR3 coding DNA: TGCGCCAGCAGCCCGGGACAGCGAGGGTCTGGAAACACCATATATTTT.

In its sample, this clonotype was seen many times. V is TRBV2 and J is TRBJ1-5; D uncertain. Trimming cost V 6 bases and J 3 bases, with 9 bases left between them. The CDR3 runs 13 residues. The germline gives CDR1 SNHLY, CDR2 FYNNEI. In DNA, the CDR3 is TGTGCCAGCAGGCGGGAGAACAATCAGCCCCAGCATTTT. It specifies CASRRENNQPQHF.

This clonotype was counted a few times. The chain carries TRBV12-3 or TRBV12-4 and TRBJ2-1; D uncertain. V was clipped by 7 bases and J by 3 bases, with 10 bases between them. This CDR3 comprises 13 residues. As DNA, the CDR3 is TGTGCCAGCATGGAGATAGACTACAATGAGCAGTTCTTC. Its translation: CASMEIDYNEQFF.

This clonotype was detected ten times or more. The genes are TRBV10-2 and TRBJ2-1; 11 bases line up with TRBD2. The CDR3 has 15 amino acids. Germline-derived CDR1 and CDR2 are WSHSY and SAAADI. V shed 6 bases and J 4 bases; nucleotides not matched to a gene: 5. In DNA, the CDR3 is TGCGCCAGCAGAACTAGCGGGAGCCATTACAATGAGCAGTTCTTC. As protein: CASRTSGSHYNEQFF.

This clonotype was found once. This chain uses TRBV25-1 with TRBJ1-2; TRBD1 matches 10 bases. This CDR3 region has 16 residues. V dropped 1 base and J dropped 2; count of bases not matched to a gene: 4. Germline CDR1 and CDR2: MGHDK and SYGVNS. CDR3 in DNA: TGTGCCAGCAGTGAATGGTCGGGACAGGGGAACTATGGCTACACCTTC. It specifies CASSEWSGQGNYGYTF.

The gene calls are TRBV20-1 and TRBJ1-1; D is undetermined. The germline gives CDR1 DFQATT, CDR2 SNEGSKA (reference sequence). V lost 0 bases to trimming and J lost 0 bases, with 11 bases between them. The CDR3 totals 15 residues. The CDR3 bases are TGCAGTGCTAGAGAAACGGGCCTGATGAACACTGAAGCTTTCTTT. Translated, it gives CSARETGLMNTEAFF.

On this clonotype: A much larger clone lies a single base off, so this may be a read error. This rearrangement joins TRBV4-1 to TRBJ2-1; the D gene is possibly TRBD2 (5 bases). This CDR3 spans 16 amino acids. Germline V gene lookup returns CDR1 MGHRA and CDR2 YSYEKL. This CDR3 reads CASSQDRSGAYSEQFF. CDR3 coding DNA: TGCGCCAGCAGCCAAGATCGAAGCGGAGCCTACAGTGAGCAGTTCTTC.

In this sample, this clonotype turned up many times. The chain links TRBV5-1 to TRBJ1-2; D is unresolved. The CDR3 loop spans 16 amino acids. The V end lost 5 bases, the J end lost 3 bases, and 20 bases lay between the germline ends. Per the germline V gene, CDR1 is SGHRS and CDR2 is YFSETQ. CDR3 sequence: CASSFGASHRDYGYTF. For the CDR3, the DNA is TGCGCCAGCAGTTTTGGCGCGAGTCATCGAGACTATGGCTACACCTTC.

In the case of this clonotype: Because the CDR3's place on the DNA is in doubt, the DNA is left out and the CDR3 is given as listed by TCRdb. The chain employs TRBV7-9 and TRBJ2-7; the table names TRBD2, a call not compared with the DNA. The CDR3 adds up to 19 amino acids, both ends counted. CDR1 and CDR2 from the germline V gene are SEHNR and FQNEAQ (reference sequence). The CDR3 is CASSFYICSARREIYEQYF.

The V gene is TRBV13, the J gene TRBJ1-2; TRBD1 is a possible D gene (6 bases). V gave up 2 bases and J gave up 2 bases, with 21 bases separating them. This CDR3 contains 18 residues. Germline V gene sequence: CDR1 PRHDT, CDR2 FYEKMQ (reference sequence). CDR3 region: CASSLLGAGVPLNYGYTF. CDR3 DNA: TGTGCCAGCAGCTTACTTGGGGCAGGGGTCCCCTTGAACTATGGCTACACCTTC.

This clonotype was observed a few times. Being one base from a much bigger clone, this may be a read error. V is TRBV20-1 and J is TRBJ2-5; 7 positions match TRBD1. V shed 6 bases and J 5 bases; nucleotides not matched to a gene: 18. This CDR3 has 16 residues. Germline V CDR1 and CDR2: DFQATT, SNEGSKA (reference sequence). For the CDR3, the DNA is TGCAGTGCCCCAGGGCTAGCATCTCCGACAGGGGAGACCCAGTACTTC. It codes for CSAPGLASPTGETQYF.

There are many counts of this clonotype. The J gene is TRBJ2-7, the V gene TRBV4-2, with D possibly being TRBD2 (7 bases). This CDR3 has 15 residues. Germline CDR1 LGHNA, CDR2 YNFKEQ. The germline V and J ends were trimmed by 2 bases and 2 bases, with 13 bases remaining between them. In DNA form, the CDR3 reads TGTGCCAGCAGCCAACCTGGGGGGGGCGCCTACGAGCAGTACTTC. Encoded protein: CASSQPGGGAYEQYF.

This sequence joins TRBV20-1 and TRBJ1-6, with D perhaps TRBD1 (5 bases). Trimming removed 5 bases from V and 9 bases from J, with 20 bases in between. The germline gives CDR1 DFQATT, CDR2 SNEGSKA (reference sequence). The length of the CDR3 is 15 residues. CDR3 residues: CSAGPGGVFGSPLHF. The CDR3 coding sequence is TGCAGTGCTGGGCCGGGGGGGGTGTTCGGTTCACCCCTCCACTTT.

The chain carries TRBV19 and TRBJ2-2, with 9 nucleotides matching TRBD1. The CDR3 is made up of 17 amino acids. Germline V gene data show CDR1 as LNHDA and CDR2 as SQIVND (reference sequence). J was trimmed by 1 base and V by 2 bases; bases with no gene match: 5. In nucleotides, the CDR3 is TGTGCCAGTAGTATAAGGGCGGGACAGGGGAACACCGGGGAGCTGTTTTTT. The encoded protein is CASSIRAGQGNTGELFF.

The chain recombines TRBV7-2 with TRBJ2-7, with TRBD2 matching over 10 bases. Germline V gene lookup returns CDR1 SGHTA and CDR2 FQGNSA. This CDR3 spans 16 amino acids. J was trimmed by 6 bases and V by 5 bases; bases with no gene match: 13. In DNA, the CDR3 is TGTGCCAGCAGCCAAGATTCCAGCGGGAGGGCCATCGAGCAGTACTTC. Translated, it gives CASSQDSSGRAIEQYF.

This clonotype was seen a handful of times. The chain links TRBV5-8 to TRBJ1-2, with D maybe TRBD1 (6 bases). CDR1 is SGHTS and CDR2 is YDEGEE in the germline V gene. V was shortened by 4 bases and J by 8 bases, with 21 bases between the two germline ends. The CDR3 has 15 amino acids. Here the CDR3 DNA reads TGTGCCAGCAGCCAAAAAGACAGGACCCTAAAAGGCTACACCTTC. It specifies CASSQKDRTLKGYTF.

Concerning this clonotype: A much larger clone lies one base from this, so it may be a read error. The J gene is TRBJ2-1, the V gene TRBV6-4; a weak D match, TRBD2 (6 bases). In germline, CDR1 is MRHNA, CDR2 SNTAGT. The CDR3 extends over 13 amino acids. V lost 5 bases to trimming and J lost 13 bases, with 18 bases between them. This chain's CDR3 is CASSHHSGGRQFF. For the CDR3, the DNA is TGTGCCAGCAGTCACCATAGCGGTGGGCGTCAGTTCTTC.

The chain combines TRBV7-8 with TRBJ2-5; 9 nucleotides agree with TRBD1. V lost 4 bases to trimming and J lost 4 bases; unmatched junction nucleotides: 10. Germline V gene sequence: CDR1 SGHVS, CDR2 FQNEAQ. This CDR3 has 16 residues. CDR3 in amino acids: CASSSGTGLGRETQYF. The CDR3 DNA reads as TGTGCCAGCAGCTCCGGGACAGGGTTAGGTCGAGAGACCCAGTACTTC.